The clone carrying this T cell receptor beta chain came up many times. Its antigen remains unknown. V was clipped by 1 base and J by 7 bases; unmatched bases: 13. The CDR3 consists of 17 residues. Germline V lookup: CDR1 SGHAT, CDR2 FQNNGV. This specimen belongs to a study of blood T cells in healthy people across ages. Whole-study results and caveats: Strong correlation existed between TCR beta diversity and naive T cell percentage. Long-lived donors had more naive CD4+ cells and higher diversity than aged donors.

Together with a sample-barcoded 5' primer, a J-beta primer mix was included in a second PCR lasting about 7 to 11 cycles. TCRdb reanalysed the 5' RACE reads using MiXCR and keeps one entry per CDR3 protein. The sample lists fewer than 800,000 distinct CDR3 sequences, roughly 20% occurring once. V is TRBV11-2 and J is TRBJ2-7; 10 nucleotides align to TRBD1. The sequenced sample consisted of blood. The sequence was collected from a man in his 70s in good health. The CDR3 region has the DNA TGTGCCAGCAGCTTAGCCCCGTGGGACAGGGGAGTAAAAGAGCAGTACTTC. Translating it yields CASSLAPWDRGVKEQYF.